Listed here is a single TCR beta chain. Its antigen is still unknown. One end of the junction fails to match germline, which may point to a read error. A second PCR of roughly 7 to 11 cycles used a sample-barcoded 5' primer and a J-beta primer mix. TCRdb called the 5' RACE reads again in MiXCR, with one record for every CDR3 protein. This table holds roughly 1,000,000 distinct CDR3 sequences, about 25% found once. The data were obtained in a study of blood T cells in healthy people across ages. Study-level background: Through template switching, about one barcoded beta molecule was captured per two T cells, as measured in model experiments. Study-level points and caveats: In long-lived donors, naive CD4+ cell counts and diversity exceeded those of aged donors.

Germline values: CDR1 MNHEY, CDR2 SVGAGI. This CDR3 is built from 15 residues. These same records also appear under a second study, on T cells of mothers and their children. This second study says: Over 8 million TCR beta CDR3 reads were obtained from each mother, and about 3 million from each child.

This chain uses TRBV6-5 with TRBJ1-1, with a weak D call TRBD1 (5 bases). Material: blood. This receptor was obtained from a girl aged 2 to 10 in good health. CDR3 protein: CAGSYGPQVDTEAFF. For the CDR3, the DNA is TGTGCCGGCAGTTATGGTCCACAGGTGGACACTGAAGCTTTCTTT.